A selection of T cell receptor beta chains follows, all from one sample in a study of blood T cell repertoires in COVID-19. Only in-frame clones appear in the TCRdb table, and some are missing; sequencing was by immunoSEQ multiplex PCR. The repertoire holds 15,000 to 20,000 clones, with about 92% as singletons. Input material: peripheral blood. These receptors were taken from a human donor in a cohort sampled during active COVID-19. Each CDR3 is given with its conserved first and last residue. A D gene is named only where the DNA matches it firmly. Clone size, where shown, is once, few, many, or a class for clones that have expanded.

j_call clone_size d_call v_call cdr3_nt cdr3_aa
TRBJ2-7 NA TRBD1 TRBV6-5 TGTGCCAGCAGCGGGACAGGGCTCTACGAGCAGTACTTC CASSGTGLYEQYF
TRBJ1-1 NA NA TRBV4-1 TGCGCCAGCAGCCAAGATGGACTTTTAGAGGACACTGAAGCTTTCTTT CASSQDGLLEDTEAFF
TRBJ2-7 NA TRBD1 TRBV6-2/TRBV6-3 TGTGCCAGCAGTTACTCGACAGGGGCTTACTACGAGCAGTACTTC CASSYSTGAYYEQYF
TRBJ2-5 NA NA TRBV14 TGTGCCAGCAGCCAAGGAGAGGGAGCCTTACAAGAGACCCAGTACTTC CASSQGEGALQETQYF
TRBJ2-1 NA NA TRBV24-1 TGTGCCACCTCAGGGGTGGGCAATGAGCAGTTCTTC CATSGVGNEQFF
TRBJ2-2 NA TRBD2 TRBV6-2/TRBV6-3 TGTGCCAGCAGTGCGCAGGCGCCCGGACTAGCGGGGCCCACCGGGGAGCTGTTTTTT CASSAQAPGLAGPTGELFF
TRBJ1-6 NA NA TRBV5-4 TGTGCCAGCAGCCTTGGGGGGTCAGGTTCACCCCTCCACTTT CASSLGGSGSPLHF
TRBJ2-6 NA NA TRBV30 TGTGCCTGGAGGGCTACAGGCACCCGGACAGCACTCCGCTCTGGGGCCAACGTCCTGACTTTC CAWRATGTRTALRSGANVLTF
TRBJ1-5 NA NA TRBV28 TGTGCCAGCAGTTTTCGGCAGCCCCAGCATTTT CASSFRQPQHF
TRBJ2-7 once NA TRBV11-2 TGTGCCAGCAGCTCCCGATGGGGTAGCGGCAGCTCCTACGAGCAGTACTTC CASSSRWGSGSSYEQYF
TRBJ2-7 few TRBD2 TRBV24-1 TGTGCCACCAGTGATAGGACTAGCGGTACCTACGAGCAGTACTTC CATSDRTSGTYEQYF
TRBJ2-7 NA NA TRBV10-3 TGTGCCATCGGAAGAGGATACGAGCAGTACTTC CAIGRGYEQYF
TRBJ1-1 NA NA TRBV21-1 TGTGCCAGCAGCAAAGTCGGGAGGAACACTGAAGCTTTCTTT CASSKVGRNTEAFF
TRBJ2-5 NA NA TRBV4-1 TGCGCCAGCAGCCAAGACGAGCCCGCGCTACAAGAGACCCAGTACTTC CASSQDEPALQETQYF
TRBJ2-7 NA TRBD1 TRBV11-2 TGTGCCAGCAGCGGCGGGACAGGGGCCAACGAGCAGTACTTC CASSGGTGANEQYF
TRBJ2-3 NA NA TRBV12-3/TRBV12-4 TGTGCCAGCAGTCCCCACCCTACAACCGGGAGTTTT CASSPHPTTGSF
TRBJ1-2 NA NA TRBV6-6 TGTGCCAGCAGCCCTTATGACAAAGACTATGGCTACACCTTC CASSPYDKDYGYTF
TRBJ2-4 NA NA TRBV13 TGTGCCAGCAGCTATTCGCAGGGCGGCGGACGGCGCTACATTCAGTACTTC CASSYSQGGGRRYIQYF
TRBJ1-5 NA NA TRBV6-2/TRBV6-3 TGTGCCAGCAGTTACCCCCCAGGCAATCAGCCCCAGCATTTT CASSYPPGNQPQHF
TRBJ2-7 NA TRBD1 TRBV27 TGTGCCAGCAGTCTGCACGGCACAGGGGGCCGGCTTTACGAGCAGTACTTC CASSLHGTGGRLYEQYF
TRBJ2-7 NA TRBD1 TRBV24-1 TGTGCCACCAGTGATTCGGACAGGGGGAACGAGCAGTACTTC CATSDSDRGNEQYF
TRBJ2-2 NA TRBD1 TRBV4-2 TGTGCCAGCAGCCTGAATGGGGGACAGGGAAGTCCCGGGGAGCTGTTTTTT CASSLNGGQGSPGELFF
TRBJ2-7 NA NA TRBV6-2/TRBV6-3 TGTGCCAGCAGTCCCCTCTACGAGCAGTACTTC CASSPLYEQYF
TRBJ2-7 few NA TRBV10-1 TGCGCCAGCAGTGAGCTCACTGTAGCCTACGAGCAGTACTTC CASSELTVAYEQYF
TRBJ1-5 NA TRBD1 TRBV7-9 TGTGCCAGCAGCCCGACAGGGAATCAGCCCCAGCATTTT CASSPTGNQPQHF
TRBJ1-4 NA NA TRBV4-2 TGTGCCAGCAGCCGGGAGTTCGGGTTTGGGGAAAAACTGTTTTTT CASSREFGFGEKLFF
TRBJ1-1 NA NA TRBV5-5 TGTGCCAGCAACTCGGACACTGAAGCTTTCTTT CASNSDTEAFF
TRBJ2-3 once TRBD1 TRBV6-5 TGTGCCAGCAGTTACTCGAACAGGGGTTTAACAGATACGCAGTATTTT CASSYSNRGLTDTQYF
TRBJ2-5 NA NA TRBV3-1/TRBV3-2 TGTGCCAGCAGCCAAGAGGGCGGGGTGGCGGAGACCCAGTACTTC CASSQEGGVAETQYF
TRBJ1-1 NA NA TRBV7-9 TGTGCCAGCAGCTTACAGGTAGGGGTAGAGACTGAAGCTTTCTTT CASSLQVGVETEAFF
TRBJ2-2 NA TRBD2 TRBV5-1 TGCGCCAGCAGCTTAAGTTCGCGGGGGGCCTCGAACACCGGGGAGCTGTTTTTT CASSLSSRGASNTGELFF
TRBJ1-4 once TRBD1 TRBV18 TGTGCCAGCTCACCTTTTACCGGGACAGGGAATGAAAAACTGTTTTTT CASSPFTGTGNEKLFF
TRBJ2-1 NA NA TRBV4-1 TGCGCCAGCAGACAGGCTGCTGGTGAGCAGTTCTTC CASRQAAGEQFF
TRBJ1-2 once NA TRBV6-5 TGTGCCAGCAGTCCCCTCGGGGGGAACTATGGCTACACCTTC CASSPLGGNYGYTF
TRBJ2-5 NA NA TRBV4-1 TGCGCCAGCAGCCAAGATTTCGTGAGTCAAGAGACCCAGTACTTC CASSQDFVSQETQYF
TRBJ2-2 NA TRBD2 TRBV4-2 TGTGCCAGCAGCCAAGTTATAGCGGGGAGGAACACCGGGGAGCTGTTTTTT CASSQVIAGRNTGELFF
TRBJ2-7 NA NA TRBV21-1 TGTGCCAGCAGCAGAAGGGACAGGGGACCCTACGAGCAGTACTTC CASSRRDRGPYEQYF
TRBJ2-7 NA NA TRBV28 TGTGCCAGCAGTCCGGGGAGAGGGAATTTACACGAGCAGTACTTC CASSPGRGNLHEQYF
TRBJ2-7 NA TRBD2 TRBV18 TGTGCCAGCTCTCCCACAGCGGGGGGGCTAAGCTCCTACGAGCAGTACTTC CASSPTAGGLSSYEQYF
TRBJ1-4 NA NA TRBV21-1 TGTGCCAGCAGTTCCCCGGGGACAAGCCATGAAAAACTGTTTTTT CASSSPGTSHEKLFF
TRBJ1-5 NA NA TRBV3-1/TRBV3-2 TGTGCCAGCAGCTCGACAGGTTTGAGCAATCAGCCCCAGCATTTT CASSSTGLSNQPQHF
TRBJ1-1 NA NA TRBV6-2/TRBV6-3 TGTGCCAGCAGTTACTCATGGCAGGGGAAAACTGAAGCTTTCTTT CASSYSWQGKTEAFF
TRBJ2-1 NA TRBD2 TRBV27 TGTGCCAGCAGGACTAGCGGGGGAAATGAGCAGTTCTTC CASRTSGGNEQFF
TRBJ2-2 NA TRBD2 TRBV14 TGTGCCAGCAGCCAGTTAGCGGGACACGGGGAGCTGTTTTTT CASSQLAGHGELFF